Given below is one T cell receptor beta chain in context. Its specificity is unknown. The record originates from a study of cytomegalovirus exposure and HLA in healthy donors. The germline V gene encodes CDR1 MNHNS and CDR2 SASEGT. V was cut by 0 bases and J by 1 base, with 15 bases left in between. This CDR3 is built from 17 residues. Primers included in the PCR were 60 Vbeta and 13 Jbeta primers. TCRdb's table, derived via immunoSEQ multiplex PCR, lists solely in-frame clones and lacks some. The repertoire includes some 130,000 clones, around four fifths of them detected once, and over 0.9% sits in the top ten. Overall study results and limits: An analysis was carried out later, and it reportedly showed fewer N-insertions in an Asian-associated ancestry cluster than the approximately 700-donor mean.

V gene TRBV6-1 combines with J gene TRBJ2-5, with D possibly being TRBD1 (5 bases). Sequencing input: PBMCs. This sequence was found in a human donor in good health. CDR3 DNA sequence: TGTGCCAGCAGTGAAGCGCAGGGTTTGAAGGCCCAAGAGACCCAGTACTTC. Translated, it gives CASSEAQGLKAQETQYF.